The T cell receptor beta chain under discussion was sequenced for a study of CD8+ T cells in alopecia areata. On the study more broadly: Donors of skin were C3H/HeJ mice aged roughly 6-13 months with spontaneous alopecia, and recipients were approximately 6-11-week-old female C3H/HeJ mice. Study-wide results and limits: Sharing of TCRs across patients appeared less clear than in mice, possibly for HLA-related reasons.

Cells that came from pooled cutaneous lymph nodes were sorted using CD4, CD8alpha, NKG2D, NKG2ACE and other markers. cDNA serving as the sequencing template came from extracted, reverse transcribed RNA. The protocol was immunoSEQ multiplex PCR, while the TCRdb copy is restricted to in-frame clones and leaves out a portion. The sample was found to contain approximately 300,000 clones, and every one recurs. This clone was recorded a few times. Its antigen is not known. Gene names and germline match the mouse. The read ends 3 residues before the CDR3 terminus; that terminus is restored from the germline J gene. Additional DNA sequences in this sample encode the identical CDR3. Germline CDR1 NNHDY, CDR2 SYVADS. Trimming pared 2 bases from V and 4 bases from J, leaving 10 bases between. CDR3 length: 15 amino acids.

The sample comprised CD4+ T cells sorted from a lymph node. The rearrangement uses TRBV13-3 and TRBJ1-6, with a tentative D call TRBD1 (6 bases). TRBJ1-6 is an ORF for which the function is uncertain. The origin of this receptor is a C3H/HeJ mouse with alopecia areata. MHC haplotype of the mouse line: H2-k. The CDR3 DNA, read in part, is TGTGCCAGCAGTGAGGAGGGACAATATAATTCGCCC. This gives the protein CASSEEGQYNSP. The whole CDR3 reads CASSEEGQYNSPLYF.